This T cell receptor (beta chain) was documented in a study of post-analysis software for immune sequencing data (dated by TCRdb to between 2014 and 2017). For the wider study: Recorded disease courses included relapsing-remitting, secondary progressive and progressive-relapsing multiple sclerosis, with some patients lacking subtype annotation. Patient repertoires were compared against 10 to 12 previously published healthy control repertoires from donors aged about 6 to 27 years. A subset of samples was prepared in parallel using single-end sample barcoding, then pooled and co-amplified after Illumina adapter ligation. Study-level results and caveats: The control group was slightly older than the multiple sclerosis patient group. Direct clustering with F measure showed strong co-clustering of samples prepared in the same batch, prompting a batch-effect correction. Normalized Chao1 diversity was significantly lower in multiple sclerosis patients than controls, suggesting substantial peripheral T-cell clonal expansion. Roughly 5 TRBV segments, including TRBV5-6, TRBV5-1 and TRBV20-1, were significantly more frequent in patients than controls.

Receptor libraries were prepared by PCR. Sequenced using an Illumina HiSeq 2500. To reduce PCR and sequencing biases, unique molecular identifiers were incorporated into the TCR beta cDNA libraries. Per 1 to 10 million input T cells, some 500,000 cDNA molecules were obtained, such that each molecule approximated one T cell. Patient libraries were prepared and sequenced with the same protocol used for the earlier healthy control dataset. Within a given batch, samples were prepared together, multiplexed and sequenced on the same HiSeq lane. As for the original processing: MIGEC was used to process the raw barcoded reads, and molecular identifier groups with only a single read were discarded before consensus assembly and CDR3 extraction. Clonotype tables were post-analysed with VDJtools, and diversity was normalized by down-sampling all datasets to the smallest sample size. To correct batch-related cross-sample contamination, repertoire overlap clustering matched CDR3 amino acid sequences but not nucleotide sequences. Starting from the raw public reads, TCRdb applied fastp trimming at Q25, assembled clones with MiXCR and retained in-frame beta chains. Entries that share a CDR3 protein sequence are merged under the most common genes and DNA. The V and J calls follow TCRdb's processing rather than the paper's. The sample contains fewer than 900,000 distinct CDR3 sequences, roughly 46% of them found a single time. Approximately 5% of the sample comes from the top ten.

The CDR3 contains 14 residues, cysteine and phenylalanine counted. Only CDR3 DNA remains: 42 bases, in frame from the first base. CDR1 and CDR2 are read off the germline V gene as SQVTM and ANQGSEA. Concerning this clonotype itself: It has no known antigen specificity. It has no much larger one-base neighbor in the sample; base qualities were not kept.

To demonstrate the VDJtools post-analysis software, TCR beta repertoires were profiled from the peripheral blood of more than ten young patients with multiple sclerosis. Multiple sclerosis patients were children and adolescents aged roughly 6 to 17 years. Sequenced sample: blood. This receptor chain uses TRBV29-1 and TRBJ2-4; 7 bases in the junction line up with TRBD2. The DNA end lines up better with TRBJ2-7; the J call may be wrong. This TCR came from a girl under 18 with multiple sclerosis. The DNA sequence reads TGCAGCGTTGGCTCTAGCGGAGGTCTCTACGAGCAGTACTTC. It translates to CSVGSSGGLYEQYF.